Presented here are 5 T cell receptor beta chains from one specimen sequenced in a study of blood T cell repertoires in COVID-19. Clones were read by immunoSEQ multiplex PCR, and TCRdb kept only the in-frame ones, dropping some. This sample has roughly 160,000 clones, with around 85% found just once. Specimen: peripheral blood. All receptors come from an older man with COVID-19, enrolled during active disease.

The chain is built from TRBV3-1 (or the pseudogene TRBV3-2) and TRBJ1-6, with unresolved D. This CDR3 has 15 amino acids. Germline lookup yields CDR1 LGHDT and CDR2 YNNKEL (reference sequence). V was cut by 5 bases and J by 8 bases, with 16 bases left in between. CDR3 loop: CASSFSSSPDSPLHF. Here the CDR3 DNA reads TGTGCCAGCAGCTTTTCATCATCTCCGGATTCACCCCTCCACTTT.

V gene TRBV9 combines with J gene TRBJ2-7; D may be TRBD2 (5 bases). The CDR3 runs 14 residues. The germline V gene encodes CDR1 SGDLS and CDR2 YYNGEE. V was trimmed by 2 bases and J by 7 bases, leaving 16 bases between them. The CDR3 DNA follows: TGTGCCAGCAGCGTTACGGGGAGTCCGGGAGAGCAGTACTTC. It yields the protein CASSVTGSPGEQYF.

V gene TRBV7-8 combines with J gene TRBJ1-2, with D perhaps matching TRBD1 (5 bases). V lost 3 bases to trimming and J lost 4 bases, with 9 bases between them. The CDR3 sequence is 13 residues long. Per the germline V gene, CDR1 is SGHVS and CDR2 is FQNEAQ. The DNA for the CDR3 is TGTGCCAGCAGCTTGGGGGGAAGCTATGGCTACACCTTC. It specifies CASSLGGSYGYTF.

The rearrangement links TRBV18 to TRBJ1-4; 7 positions match TRBD1. Looked up from germline, CDR1 is KGHSH and CDR2 is LQKENI. V dropped 4 bases and J dropped 0; count of bases not matched to a gene: 5. CDR3 size: 16 residues. CDR3 sequence reads: CASSQGTVSTNEKLFF. The DNA of the CDR3 is TGTGCCAGCTCACAAGGGACAGTCTCAACTAATGAAAAACTGTTTTTT.

The chain is built from TRBV6-6 and TRBJ2-7, with D possibly matching TRBD1 (6 bases). Germline lookup yields CDR1 MNHNY and CDR2 SVGAGI (reference sequence). Trimming removed 2 bases at V and 1 base at J, with 6 bases between. The CDR3 spans 13 residues. DNA for the CDR3: TGTGCCAGCAGTTACGGACAGTCCTACGAGCAGTACTTC. Encoded protein: CASSYGQSYEQYF.